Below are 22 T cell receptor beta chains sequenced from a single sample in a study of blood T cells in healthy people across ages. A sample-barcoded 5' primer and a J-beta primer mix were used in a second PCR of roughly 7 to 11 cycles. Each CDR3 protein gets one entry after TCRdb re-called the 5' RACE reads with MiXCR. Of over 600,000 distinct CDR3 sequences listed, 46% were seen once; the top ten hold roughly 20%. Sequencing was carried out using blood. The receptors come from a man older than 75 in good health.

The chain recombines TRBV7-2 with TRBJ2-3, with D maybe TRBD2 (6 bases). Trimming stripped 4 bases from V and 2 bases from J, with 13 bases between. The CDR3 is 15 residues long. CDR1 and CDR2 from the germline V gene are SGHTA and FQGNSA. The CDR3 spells CASSSGLRATDTQYF. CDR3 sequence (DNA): TGTGCCAGCAGCTCGGGACTTCGGGCCACAGATACGCAGTATTTT.

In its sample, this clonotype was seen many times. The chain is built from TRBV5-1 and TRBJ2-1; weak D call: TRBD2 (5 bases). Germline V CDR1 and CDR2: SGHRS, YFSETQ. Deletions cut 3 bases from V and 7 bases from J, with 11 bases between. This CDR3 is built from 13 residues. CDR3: CASSWEIANEQFF. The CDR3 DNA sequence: TGCGCCAGCAGCTGGGAAATAGCGAATGAGCAGTTCTTC.

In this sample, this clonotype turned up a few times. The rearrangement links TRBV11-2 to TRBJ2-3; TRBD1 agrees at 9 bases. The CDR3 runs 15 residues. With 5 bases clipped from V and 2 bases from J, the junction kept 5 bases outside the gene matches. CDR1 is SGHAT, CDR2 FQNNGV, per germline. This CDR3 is CASSPGQGNTDTQYF. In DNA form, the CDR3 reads TGTGCCAGCAGCCCCGGACAGGGGAACACAGATACGCAGTATTTT.

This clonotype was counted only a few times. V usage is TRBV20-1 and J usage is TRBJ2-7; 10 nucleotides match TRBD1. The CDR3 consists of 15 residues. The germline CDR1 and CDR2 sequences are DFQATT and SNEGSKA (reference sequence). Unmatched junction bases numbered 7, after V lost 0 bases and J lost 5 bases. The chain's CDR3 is CSARDPGQGMNEQYF. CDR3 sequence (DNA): TGCAGTGCTAGAGATCCGGGACAGGGGATGAACGAGCAGTACTTC.

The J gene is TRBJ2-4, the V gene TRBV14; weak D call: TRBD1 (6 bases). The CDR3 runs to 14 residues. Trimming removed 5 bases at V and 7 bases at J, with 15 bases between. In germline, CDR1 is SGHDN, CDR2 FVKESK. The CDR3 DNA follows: TGTGCCAGCAGCTTAGATTACAGGGCGAACATTCAGTACTTC. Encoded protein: CASSLDYRANIQYF. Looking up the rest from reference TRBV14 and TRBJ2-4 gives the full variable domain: EAGVTQFPSHSVIEKGQTVTLRCDPISGHDNLYWYRRVMGKEIKFLLHFVKESKQDESGMPNNRFLAERTGGTYSTLKVQPAELEDSGVYFCASSLDYRANIQYFGAGTRLSVL.

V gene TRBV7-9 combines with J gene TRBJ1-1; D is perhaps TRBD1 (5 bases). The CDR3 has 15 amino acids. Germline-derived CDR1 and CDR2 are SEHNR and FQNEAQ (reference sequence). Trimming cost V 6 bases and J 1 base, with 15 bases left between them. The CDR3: CASRAPLGGNTEAFF. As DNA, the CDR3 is TGTGCCAGCAGAGCGCCACTTGGGGGGAACACTGAAGCTTTCTTT.

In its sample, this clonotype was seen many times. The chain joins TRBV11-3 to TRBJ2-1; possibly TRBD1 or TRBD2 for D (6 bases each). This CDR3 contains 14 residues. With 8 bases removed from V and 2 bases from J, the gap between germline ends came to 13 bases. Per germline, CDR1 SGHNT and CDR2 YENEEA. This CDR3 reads CASDLRGAYNEQFF. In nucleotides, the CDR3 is TGTGCCAGCGATCTAAGGGGGGCCTACAATGAGCAGTTCTTC.

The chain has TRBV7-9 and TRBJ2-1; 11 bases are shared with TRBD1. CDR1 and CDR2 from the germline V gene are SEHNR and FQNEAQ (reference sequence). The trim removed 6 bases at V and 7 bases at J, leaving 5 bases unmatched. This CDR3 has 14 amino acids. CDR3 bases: TGTGCCAGCAGACGTGGACAGGGGGCTAATGAGCAGTTCTTC. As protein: CASRRGQGANEQFF.

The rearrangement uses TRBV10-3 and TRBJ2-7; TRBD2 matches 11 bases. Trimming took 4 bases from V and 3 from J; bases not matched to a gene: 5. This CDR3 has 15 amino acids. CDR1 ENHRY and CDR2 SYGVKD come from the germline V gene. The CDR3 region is CAISAGGTSGYEQYF. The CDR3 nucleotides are TGTGCCATCAGTGCAGGCGGGACTAGCGGCTACGAGCAGTACTTC.

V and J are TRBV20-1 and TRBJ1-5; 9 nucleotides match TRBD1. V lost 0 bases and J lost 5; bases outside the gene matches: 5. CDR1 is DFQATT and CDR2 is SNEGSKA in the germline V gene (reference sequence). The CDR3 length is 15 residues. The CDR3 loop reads CSARDWGQGYQPQHF. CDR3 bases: TGCAGTGCTAGAGATTGGGGACAGGGATATCAGCCCCAGCATTTT.

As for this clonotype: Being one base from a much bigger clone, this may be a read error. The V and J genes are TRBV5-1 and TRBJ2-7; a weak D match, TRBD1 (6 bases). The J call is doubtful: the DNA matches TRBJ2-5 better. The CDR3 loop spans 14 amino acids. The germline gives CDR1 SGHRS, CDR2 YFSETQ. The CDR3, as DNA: TGCGCCAGCAGCTTCGGGACACTGCAAGGGACCCAGTACTTC. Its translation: CASSFGTLQGTQYF.

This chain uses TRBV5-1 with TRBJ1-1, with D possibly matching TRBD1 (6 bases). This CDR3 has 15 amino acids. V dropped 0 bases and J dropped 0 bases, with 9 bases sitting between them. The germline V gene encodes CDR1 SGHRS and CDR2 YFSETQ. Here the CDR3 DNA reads TGCGCCAGCAGCTTGGAAGGGGGGCTGAACACTGAAGCTTTCTTT. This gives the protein CASSLEGGLNTEAFF.

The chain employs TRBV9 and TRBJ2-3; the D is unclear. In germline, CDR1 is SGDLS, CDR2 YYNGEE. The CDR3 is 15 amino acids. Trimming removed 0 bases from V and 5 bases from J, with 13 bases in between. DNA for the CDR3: TGTGCCAGCAGCGTAGAAGGCAGGAAGGAAGATACGCAGTATTTT. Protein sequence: CASSVEGRKEDTQYF.

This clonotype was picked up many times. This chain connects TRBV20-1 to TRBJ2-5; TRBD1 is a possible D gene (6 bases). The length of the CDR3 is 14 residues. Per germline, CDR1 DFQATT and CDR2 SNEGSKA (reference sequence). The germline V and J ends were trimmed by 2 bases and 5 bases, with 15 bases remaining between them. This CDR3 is CSARPPTGRETQYF. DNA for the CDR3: TGCAGTGCTAGACCGCCGACAGGAAGGGAGACCCAGTACTTC.

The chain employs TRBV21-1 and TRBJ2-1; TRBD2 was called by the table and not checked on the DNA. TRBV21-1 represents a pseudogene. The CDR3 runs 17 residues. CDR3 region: CASSKVGTSGRCNEQFF. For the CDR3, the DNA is TGTGCCAGCAGCAAAGTCGGGACTAGCGGGAGGTGCAATGAGCAGTTCTTC.

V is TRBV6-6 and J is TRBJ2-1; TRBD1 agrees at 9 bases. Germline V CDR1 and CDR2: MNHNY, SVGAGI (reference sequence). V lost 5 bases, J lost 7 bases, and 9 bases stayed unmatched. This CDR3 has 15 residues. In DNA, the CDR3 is TGTGCCAGCAGTCCCCCGGACAGGGGTATTAATGAGCAGTTCTTC. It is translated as CASSPPDRGINEQFF.

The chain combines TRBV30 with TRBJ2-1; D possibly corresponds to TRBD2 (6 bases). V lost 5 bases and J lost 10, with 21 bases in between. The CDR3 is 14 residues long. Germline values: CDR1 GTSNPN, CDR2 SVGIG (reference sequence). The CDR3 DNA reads TGTGCCTGGCTTGTGGAAACGGGAGTCGTAGAGCAGTTCTTC. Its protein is CAWLVETGVVEQFF.

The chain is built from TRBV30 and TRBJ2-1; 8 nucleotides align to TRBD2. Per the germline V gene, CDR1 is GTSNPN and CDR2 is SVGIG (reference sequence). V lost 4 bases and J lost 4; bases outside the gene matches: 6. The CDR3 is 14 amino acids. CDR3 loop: CAWTQTSAYNEQFF. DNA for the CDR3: TGTGCCTGGACGCAGACTAGCGCATACAATGAGCAGTTCTTC.

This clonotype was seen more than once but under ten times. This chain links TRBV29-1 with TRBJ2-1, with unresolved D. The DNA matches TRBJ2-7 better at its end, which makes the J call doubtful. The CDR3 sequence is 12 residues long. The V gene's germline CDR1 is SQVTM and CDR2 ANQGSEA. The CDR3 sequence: CSVEAGRYEQYF. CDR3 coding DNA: TGCAGCGTTGAGGCTGGACGCTACGAGCAGTACTTC.

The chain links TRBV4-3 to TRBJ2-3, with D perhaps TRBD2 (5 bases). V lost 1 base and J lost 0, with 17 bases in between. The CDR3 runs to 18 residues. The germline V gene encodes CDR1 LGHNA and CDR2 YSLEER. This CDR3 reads CASSQGALGLASTDTQYF. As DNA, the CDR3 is TGCGCCAGCAGCCAAGGCGCGCTCGGACTGGCCAGCACAGATACGCAGTATTTT.

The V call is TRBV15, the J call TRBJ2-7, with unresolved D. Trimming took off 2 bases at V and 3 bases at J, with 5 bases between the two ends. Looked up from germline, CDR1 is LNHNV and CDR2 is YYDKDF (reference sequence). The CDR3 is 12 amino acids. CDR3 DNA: TGTGCCACCAGCAGAAACTACTACGAGCAGTACTTC. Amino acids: CATSRNYYEQYF.

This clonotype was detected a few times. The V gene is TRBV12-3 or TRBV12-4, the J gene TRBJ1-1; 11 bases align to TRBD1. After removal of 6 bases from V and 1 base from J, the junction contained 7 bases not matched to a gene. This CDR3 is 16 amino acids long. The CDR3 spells CASRLGQGDANTEAFF. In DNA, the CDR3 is TGTGCCAGCAGATTGGGACAGGGGGATGCGAACACTGAAGCTTTCTTT.